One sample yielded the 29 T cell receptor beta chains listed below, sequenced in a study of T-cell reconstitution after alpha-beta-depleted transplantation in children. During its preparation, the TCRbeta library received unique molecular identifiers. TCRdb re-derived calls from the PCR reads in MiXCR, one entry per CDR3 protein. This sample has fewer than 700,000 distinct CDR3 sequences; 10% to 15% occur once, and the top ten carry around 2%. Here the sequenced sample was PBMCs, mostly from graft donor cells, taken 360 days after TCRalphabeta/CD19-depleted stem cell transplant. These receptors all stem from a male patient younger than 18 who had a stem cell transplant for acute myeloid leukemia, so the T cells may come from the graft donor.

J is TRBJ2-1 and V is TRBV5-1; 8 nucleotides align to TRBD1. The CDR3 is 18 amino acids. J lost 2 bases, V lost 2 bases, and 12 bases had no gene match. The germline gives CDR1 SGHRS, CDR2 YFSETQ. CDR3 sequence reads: CASSFEDRVRSPYNEQFF. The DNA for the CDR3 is TGCGCCAGCAGCTTCGAGGACAGGGTTAGAAGTCCCTACAATGAGCAGTTCTTC.

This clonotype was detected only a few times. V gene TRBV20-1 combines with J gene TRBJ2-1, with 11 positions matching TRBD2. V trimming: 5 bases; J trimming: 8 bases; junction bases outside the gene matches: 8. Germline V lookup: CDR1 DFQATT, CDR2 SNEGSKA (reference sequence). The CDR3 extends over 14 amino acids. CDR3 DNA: TGCAGTGCTCAACTAGCGGGAGCCTCCTATGAGCAGTTCTTC. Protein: CSAQLAGASYEQFF.

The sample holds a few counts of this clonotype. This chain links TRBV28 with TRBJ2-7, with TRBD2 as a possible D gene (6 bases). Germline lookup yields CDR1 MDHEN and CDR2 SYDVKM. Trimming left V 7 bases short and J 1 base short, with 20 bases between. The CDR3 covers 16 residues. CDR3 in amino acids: CASTRGAGRGSYEQYF. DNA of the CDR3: TGTGCCAGCACCCGTGGGGCGGGACGGGGGTCCTACGAGCAGTACTTC.

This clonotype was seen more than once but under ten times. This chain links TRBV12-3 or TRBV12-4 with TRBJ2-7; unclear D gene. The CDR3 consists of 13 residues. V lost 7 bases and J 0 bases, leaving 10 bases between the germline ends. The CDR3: CASKRPTSYEQYF. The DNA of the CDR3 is TGTGCCAGCAAAAGACCAACCTCCTACGAGCAGTACTTC.

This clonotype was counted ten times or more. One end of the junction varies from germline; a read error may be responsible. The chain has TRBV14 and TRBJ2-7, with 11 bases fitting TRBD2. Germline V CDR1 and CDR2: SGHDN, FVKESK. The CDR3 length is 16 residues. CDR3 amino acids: CASSQGLLAGGYEQYF. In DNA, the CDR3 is TGTGCCAGCAGCCAAGGCCTCCTAGCGGGAGGATACGAACAGTACTTC.

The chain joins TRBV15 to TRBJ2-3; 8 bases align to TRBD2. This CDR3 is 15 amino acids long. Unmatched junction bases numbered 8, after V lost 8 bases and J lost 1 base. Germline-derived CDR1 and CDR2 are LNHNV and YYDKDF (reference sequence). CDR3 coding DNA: TGTGCCACCCTGTTAGGGACTAGGGGCACAGATACGCAGTATTTT. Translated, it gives CATLLGTRGTDTQYF. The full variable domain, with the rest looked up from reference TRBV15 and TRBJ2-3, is DAMVIQNPRYQVTQFGKPVTLSCSQTLNHNVMYWYQQKSSQAPKLLFHYYDKDFNNEADTPDNFQSRRPNTSFCFLDIRSPGLGDTAMYLCATLLGTRGTDTQYFGPGTRLTVL.

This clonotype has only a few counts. The CDR3 coding sequence is TGTGCCAGCAGACAGGGGGCGTCCATGGAGCAGTACTTC. Translated, it gives CASRQGASMEQYF. V gene TRBV28 combines with J gene TRBJ2-7; TRBD1 matches at 9 bases. Trimming cost V 6 bases and J 7 bases; bases outside gene matches: 7. Germline CDR1 is MDHEN and CDR2 is SYDVKM. The CDR3 runs to 13 residues.

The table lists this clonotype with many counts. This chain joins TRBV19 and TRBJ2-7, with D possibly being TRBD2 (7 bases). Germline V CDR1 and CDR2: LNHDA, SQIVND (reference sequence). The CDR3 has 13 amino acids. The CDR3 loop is CASRGGRRYEQYF. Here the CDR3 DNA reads TGTGCGTCAAGGGGGGGCAGAAGATACGAGCAGTACTTC.

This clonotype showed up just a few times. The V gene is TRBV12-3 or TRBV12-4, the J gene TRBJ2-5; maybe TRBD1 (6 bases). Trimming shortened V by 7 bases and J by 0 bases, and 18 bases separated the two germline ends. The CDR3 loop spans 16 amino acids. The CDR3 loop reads CASTNPGTPYQETQYF. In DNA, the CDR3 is TGTGCCAGCACAAACCCCGGGACACCCTACCAAGAGACCCAGTACTTC.

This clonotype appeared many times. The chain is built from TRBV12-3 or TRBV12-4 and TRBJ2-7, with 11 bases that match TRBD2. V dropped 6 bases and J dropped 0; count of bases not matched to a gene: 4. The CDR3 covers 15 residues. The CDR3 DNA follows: TGTGCCAGCAGACCTACTAGCGGGGGCTCCTACGAGCAGTACTTC. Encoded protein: CASRPTSGGSYEQYF.

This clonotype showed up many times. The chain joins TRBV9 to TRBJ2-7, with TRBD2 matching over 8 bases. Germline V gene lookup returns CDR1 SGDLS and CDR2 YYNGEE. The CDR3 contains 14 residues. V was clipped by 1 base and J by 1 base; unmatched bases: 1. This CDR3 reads CASSVLAGSYEQYF. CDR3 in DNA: TGTGCCAGCAGCGTACTAGCGGGTTCCTACGAGCAGTACTTC.

The CDR3 sequence is CSVLGPPRRGGSYNEQFF. CDR3 coding DNA: TGCAGCGTTTTAGGGCCCCCCCGCCGGGGTGGCTCCTACAATGAGCAGTTCTTC. V and J are TRBV29-1 and TRBJ2-1, with D tentatively TRBD2 (5 bases). Trimming left V 5 bases short and J 0 bases short, with 23 bases between. The CDR3 totals 18 residues. Germline CDR1 is SQVTM and CDR2 is ANQGSEA.

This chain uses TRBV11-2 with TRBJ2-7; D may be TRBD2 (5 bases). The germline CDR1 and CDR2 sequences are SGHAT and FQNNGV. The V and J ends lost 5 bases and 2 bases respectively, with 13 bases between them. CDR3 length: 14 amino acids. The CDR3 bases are TGTGCCAGCAGCCCGCCTAGCCGAGCCTACGAGCAGTACTTC. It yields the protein CASSPPSRAYEQYF.

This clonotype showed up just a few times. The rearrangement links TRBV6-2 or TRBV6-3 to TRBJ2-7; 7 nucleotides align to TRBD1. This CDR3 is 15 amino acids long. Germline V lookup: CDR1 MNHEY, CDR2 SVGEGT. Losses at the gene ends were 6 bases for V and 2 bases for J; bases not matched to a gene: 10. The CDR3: CASREWDRGAYEQYF. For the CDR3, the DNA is TGTGCCAGCAGGGAATGGGACAGAGGCGCCTACGAGCAGTACTTC.

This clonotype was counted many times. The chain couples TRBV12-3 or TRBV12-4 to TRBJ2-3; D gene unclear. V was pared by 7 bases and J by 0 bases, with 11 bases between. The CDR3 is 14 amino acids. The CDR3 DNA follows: TGTGCCAGCACCCCCGAGGCTAGCACAGATACGCAGTATTTT. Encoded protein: CASTPEASTDTQYF.

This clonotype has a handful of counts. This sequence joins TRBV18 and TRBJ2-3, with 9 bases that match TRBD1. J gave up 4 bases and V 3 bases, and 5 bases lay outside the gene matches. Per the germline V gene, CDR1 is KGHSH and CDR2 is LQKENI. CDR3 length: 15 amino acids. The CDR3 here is CASSPWDRAPDTQYF. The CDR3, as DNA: TGTGCCAGCTCACCTTGGGACAGGGCGCCAGATACGCAGTATTTT.

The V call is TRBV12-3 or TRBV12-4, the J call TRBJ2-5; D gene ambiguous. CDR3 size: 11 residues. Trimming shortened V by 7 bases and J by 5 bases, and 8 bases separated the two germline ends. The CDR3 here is CASIGGETQYF. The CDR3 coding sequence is TGTGCCAGCATCGGTGGTGAGACCCAGTACTTC.

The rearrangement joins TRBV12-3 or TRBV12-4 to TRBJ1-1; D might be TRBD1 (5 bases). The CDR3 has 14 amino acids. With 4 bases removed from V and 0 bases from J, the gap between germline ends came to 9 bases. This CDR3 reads CASSWGRLNTEAFF. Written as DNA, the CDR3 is TGTGCCAGCAGTTGGGGACGCCTGAACACTGAAGCTTTCTTT.

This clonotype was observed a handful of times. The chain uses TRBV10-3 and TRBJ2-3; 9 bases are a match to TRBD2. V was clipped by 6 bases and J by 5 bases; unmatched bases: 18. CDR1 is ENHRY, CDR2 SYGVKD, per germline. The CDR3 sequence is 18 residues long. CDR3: CAISRFSPRREGRDTQYF. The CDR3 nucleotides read TGTGCCATCAGCCGATTCTCCCCGCGGCGGGAGGGCCGAGATACGCAGTATTTT.

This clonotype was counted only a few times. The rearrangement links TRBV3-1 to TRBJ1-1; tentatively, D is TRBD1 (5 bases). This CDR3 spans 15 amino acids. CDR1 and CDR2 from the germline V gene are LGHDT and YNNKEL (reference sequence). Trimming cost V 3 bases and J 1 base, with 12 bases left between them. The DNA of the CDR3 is TGTGCCAGCAGCCAGGCTGGGACGGGGAACACTGAAGCTTTCTTT. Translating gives CASSQAGTGNTEAFF. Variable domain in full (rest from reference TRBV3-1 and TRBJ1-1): DTAVSQTPKYLVTQMGNDKSIKCEQNLGHDTMYWYKQDSKKFLKIMFSYNNKELIINETVPNRFSPKSPDKAHLNLHINSLELGDSAVYFCASSQAGTGNTEAFFGQGTRLTVV.

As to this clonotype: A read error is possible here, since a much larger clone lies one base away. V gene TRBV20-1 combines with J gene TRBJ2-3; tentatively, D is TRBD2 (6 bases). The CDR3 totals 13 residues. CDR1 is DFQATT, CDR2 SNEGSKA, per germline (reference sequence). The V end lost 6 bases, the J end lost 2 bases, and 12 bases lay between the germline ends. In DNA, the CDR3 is TGCAGTGCCACCCCTAGCGACACAGATACGCAGTATTTT. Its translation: CSATPSDTDTQYF.

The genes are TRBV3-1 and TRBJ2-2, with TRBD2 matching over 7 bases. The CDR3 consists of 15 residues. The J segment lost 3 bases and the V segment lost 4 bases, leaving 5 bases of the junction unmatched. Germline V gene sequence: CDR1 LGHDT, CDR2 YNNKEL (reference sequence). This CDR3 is CASSLGGPDTGELFF. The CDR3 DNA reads TGTGCCAGCAGCCTGGGAGGGCCTGACACCGGGGAGCTGTTTTTT.

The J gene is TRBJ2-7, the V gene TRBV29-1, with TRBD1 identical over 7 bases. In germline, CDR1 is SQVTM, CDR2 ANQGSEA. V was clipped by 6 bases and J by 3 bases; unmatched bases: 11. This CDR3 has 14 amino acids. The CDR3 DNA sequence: TGCAGCGTCGACGGACAGGAGTCGAACTACGAGCAGTACTTC. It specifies CSVDGQESNYEQYF.

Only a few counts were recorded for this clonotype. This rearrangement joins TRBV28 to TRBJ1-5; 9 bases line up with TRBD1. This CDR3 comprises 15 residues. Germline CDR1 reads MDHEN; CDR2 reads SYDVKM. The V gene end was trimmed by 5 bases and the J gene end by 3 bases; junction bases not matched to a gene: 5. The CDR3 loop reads CASSDDRGNNQPQHF. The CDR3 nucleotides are TGTGCCAGCAGTGACGACAGGGGGAACAATCAGCCCCAGCATTTT.

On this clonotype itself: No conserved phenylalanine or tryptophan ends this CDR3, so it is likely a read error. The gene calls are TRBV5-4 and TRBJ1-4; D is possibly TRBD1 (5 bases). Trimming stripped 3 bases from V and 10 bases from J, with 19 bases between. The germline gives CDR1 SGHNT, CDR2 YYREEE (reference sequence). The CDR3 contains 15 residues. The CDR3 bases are TGTGCCAGCAGCTCCTCAACAGGCCCGGGGGGAAAACTGTTTTAT. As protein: CASSSSTGPGGKLFY.

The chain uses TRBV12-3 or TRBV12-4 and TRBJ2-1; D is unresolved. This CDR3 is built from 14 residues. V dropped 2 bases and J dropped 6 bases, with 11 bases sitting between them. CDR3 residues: CASSLSPVGNEQFF. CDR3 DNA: TGTGCCAGCAGTTTAAGTCCCGTGGGCAATGAGCAGTTCTTC.

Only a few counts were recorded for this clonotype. CDR3 residues: CASSLLGADNQPQHF. CDR3 in DNA: TGTGCCAGCAGTTTACTCGGGGCAGACAATCAGCCCCAGCATTTT. This chain joins TRBV28 and TRBJ1-5; D is possibly TRBD1 (5 bases). This CDR3 has 15 residues. The V and J ends lost 2 bases and 3 bases respectively, with 11 bases between them. Germline V gene data show CDR1 as MDHEN and CDR2 as SYDVKM.

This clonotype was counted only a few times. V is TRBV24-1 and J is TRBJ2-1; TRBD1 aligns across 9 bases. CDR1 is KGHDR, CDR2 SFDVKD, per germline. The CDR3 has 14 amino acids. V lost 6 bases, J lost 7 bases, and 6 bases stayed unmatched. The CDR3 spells CATSRQGGINEQFF. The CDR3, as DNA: TGTGCCACCAGTAGACAGGGGGGGATAAATGAGCAGTTCTTC.

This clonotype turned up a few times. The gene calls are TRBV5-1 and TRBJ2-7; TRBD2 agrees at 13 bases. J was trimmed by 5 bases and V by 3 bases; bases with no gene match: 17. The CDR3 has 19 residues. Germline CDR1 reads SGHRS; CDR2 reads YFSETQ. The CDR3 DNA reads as TGCGCCAGCAGCTCACTCCCGGGACTAGCGGGATGGGGAGTTGACGAGCAGTACTTC. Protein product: CASSSLPGLAGWGVDEQYF.